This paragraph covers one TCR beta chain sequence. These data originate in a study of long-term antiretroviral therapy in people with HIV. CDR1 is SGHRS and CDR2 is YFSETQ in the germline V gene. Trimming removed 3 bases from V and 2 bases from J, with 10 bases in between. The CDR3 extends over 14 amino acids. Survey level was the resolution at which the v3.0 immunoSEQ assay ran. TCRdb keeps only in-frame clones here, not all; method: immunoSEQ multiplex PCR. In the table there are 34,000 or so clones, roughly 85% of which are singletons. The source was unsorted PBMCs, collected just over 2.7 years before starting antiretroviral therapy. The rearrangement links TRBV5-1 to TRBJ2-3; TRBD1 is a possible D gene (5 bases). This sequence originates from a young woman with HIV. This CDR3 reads CASSSQTATDTQYF. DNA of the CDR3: TGCGCCAGCAGCTCACAGACAGCCACAGATACGCAGTATTTT. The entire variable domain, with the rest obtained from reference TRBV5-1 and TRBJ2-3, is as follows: KAGVTQTPRYLIKTRGQQVTLSCSPISGHRSVSWYQQTPGQGLQFLFEYFSETQRNKGNFPGRFSGRQFSNSRSEMNVSTLELGDSALYLCASSSQTATDTQYFGPGTRLTVL.